The entry that follows covers one TCR beta chain sequence. Antigen unknown. Germline V CDR1 and CDR2: SEHNR, FQNEAQ (reference sequence). CDR3 length: 14 amino acids. V was cut by 5 bases and J by 4 bases, with 11 bases left in between. The data derive from a study of cytomegalovirus exposure and HLA in healthy donors. The PCR employed 60 Vbeta primers together with 13 Jbeta primers. TCRdb's copy holds only in-frame clones and misses some; the assay was immunoSEQ multiplex PCR. This repertoire comprises more than 85,000 clones; its ten largest clones make up around 5%. Study observations and caveats: The presence/absence work took it that sequencing depth was about the same across donors.

The chain is built from TRBV7-9 and TRBJ1-4; possibly TRBD1 for D (5 bases). This clonotype originated in a girl aged 10 to 17 in good health and CMV-seropositive. The sequenced sample was PBMCs. CDR3: CASSPRGINEKLFF. The CDR3 bases are TGTGCCAGCAGCCCTCGGGGGATTAATGAAAAACTGTTTTTT.